This T cell receptor beta chain was documented in a study of blood T cell repertoires in COVID-19. Study information: Specimens from acute and convalescent COVID-19 originated in the United States, Italy and Spain. T cells, B-cell-depleted T cells, or PBMCs supplied cDNA or gDNA.

Per the authors' pipeline: For nucleated cells, counts were estimated from reference gene primer amplification. Profiled with immunoSEQ multiplex PCR; TCRdb holds only in-frame clones, not every one. That table furnishes V, J and clone size, whereas the DNA furnished D and trimming. This sample has about 300,000 clones, with more than 85% found just once. The TCR comes from a man in his 70s with acute or convalescent COVID-19. Sequencing was carried out using peripheral blood.

Here the CDR3 reads CASSFLAGKGTDTQYF. The CDR3 region has the DNA TGTGCCAGCAGCTTTCTGGCGGGAAAGGGCACAGATACGCAGTATTTT. This chain uses TRBV7-9 with TRBJ2-3, with D possibly being TRBD2 (6 bases). V lost 3 bases, J lost 1 base, and 14 bases lay in between. The CDR3 length is 16 residues. Germline V gives CDR1 SEHNR, CDR2 FQNEAQ (reference sequence). Full variable domain (remainder filled in from reference TRBV7-9 and TRBJ2-3): DTGVSQNPRHKITKRGQNVTFRCDPISEHNRLYWYRQTLGQGPEFLTYFQNEAQLEKSRLLSDRFSAERPKGSFSTLEIQRTEQGDSAMYLCASSFLAGKGTDTQYFGPGTRLTVL.